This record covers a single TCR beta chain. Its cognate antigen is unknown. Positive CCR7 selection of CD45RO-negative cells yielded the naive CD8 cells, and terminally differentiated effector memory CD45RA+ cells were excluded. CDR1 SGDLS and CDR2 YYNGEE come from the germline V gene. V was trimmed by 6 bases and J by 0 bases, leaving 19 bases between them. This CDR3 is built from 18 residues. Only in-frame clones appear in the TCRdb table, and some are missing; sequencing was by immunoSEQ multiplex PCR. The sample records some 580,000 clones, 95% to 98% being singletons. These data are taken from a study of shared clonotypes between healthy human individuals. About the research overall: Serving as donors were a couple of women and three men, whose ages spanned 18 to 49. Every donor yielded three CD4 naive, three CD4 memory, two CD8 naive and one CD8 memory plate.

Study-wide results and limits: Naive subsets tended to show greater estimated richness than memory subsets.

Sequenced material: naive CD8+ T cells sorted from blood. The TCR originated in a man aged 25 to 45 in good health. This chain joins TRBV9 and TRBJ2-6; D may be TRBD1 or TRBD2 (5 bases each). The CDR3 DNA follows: TGTGCCAGCAACACGGACACCCTAGCTGGCTCTGGGGCCAACGTCCTGACTTTC. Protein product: CASNTDTLAGSGANVLTF.